One sample yielded the 32 T cell receptor beta chains listed below, sequenced in a study of cytomegalovirus exposure and HLA in healthy donors. PCR amplification relied on 60 Vbeta primers (plus 13 Jbeta primers). Profiling relied on immunoSEQ multiplex PCR, and the TCRdb table lists in-frame clones only, not all of them. In total, the table holds around 97,000 clones. The specimen was PBMCs. The receptors shown here come from a middle-aged man in good health and CMV-seronegative.

The chain employs TRBV9 and TRBJ2-3; 11 nucleotides match TRBD2. V trimming: 0 bases; J trimming: 0 bases; junction bases outside the gene matches: 9. This CDR3 spans 19 amino acids. CDR1 is SGDLS and CDR2 is YYNGEE in the germline V gene. The CDR3 DNA reads TGTGCCAGCAGCGTAGGGGGGGGACTAGCGGATACTAGCACAGATACGCAGTATTTT. This encodes CASSVGGGLADTSTDTQYF.

The genes are TRBV10-1 and TRBJ2-3; tentatively, D is TRBD2 (5 bases). V was pared by 5 bases and J by 2 bases, with 11 bases between. This CDR3 is built from 14 residues. CDR1 and CDR2 (germline): WNHNN, SYGVQD (reference sequence). This CDR3 reads CASSRGLATDTQYF. The DNA of the CDR3 is TGCGCCAGCAGTAGAGGACTCGCCACAGATACGCAGTATTTT.

The CDR3 loop reads CASSFVTSGGWTGELFF. DNA of the CDR3: TGTGCCAGCAGCTTTGTAACTAGCGGGGGCTGGACCGGGGAGCTGTTTTTT. The genes are TRBV12-1 and TRBJ2-2; no check of the table's D call, TRBD2, against the DNA was made. TRBV12-1 is annotated as a pseudogene. The CDR3 spans 17 residues.

V gene TRBV2 combines with J gene TRBJ2-3, with 9 bases fitting TRBD1. The CDR3 has 17 residues. V dropped 2 bases and J dropped 5; count of bases not matched to a gene: 11. Germline values: CDR1 SNHLY, CDR2 FYNNEI. The chain's CDR3 is CASSETSNRGPVDTQYF. The CDR3 nucleotides read TGTGCCAGCAGTGAAACTTCGAACAGGGGGCCTGTAGATACGCAGTATTTT.

The genes are TRBV9 and TRBJ2-2, with 7 bases matching TRBD2. Trimming at V came to 0 bases and at J to 3 bases, leaving 2 bases not matched to a gene. The CDR3 has 15 amino acids. The V gene's germline CDR1 is SGDLS and CDR2 YYNGEE. The CDR3 coding sequence is TGTGCCAGCAGCGTAGCGGGGGGACACACCGGGGAGCTGTTTTTT. The encoded protein is CASSVAGGHTGELFF.

V gene TRBV7-2 combines with J gene TRBJ2-5; no clear D gene. This CDR3 has 12 residues. V lost 6 bases and J 5 bases, leaving 10 bases between the germline ends. Germline CDR1 and CDR2: SGHTA and FQGNSA. The CDR3 spells CASRRGEETQYF. The CDR3 DNA reads TGTGCCAGCAGGAGAGGCGAGGAGACCCAGTACTTC.

The V and J genes are TRBV7-8 and TRBJ2-7, with a weak D call TRBD2 (5 bases). V gave up 6 bases and J gave up 4 bases, with 16 bases separating them. This CDR3 has 14 amino acids. Germline V gene sequence: CDR1 SGHVS, CDR2 FQNEAQ. CDR3 in amino acids: CASSLLRAGYEQYF. The CDR3 nucleotides are TGTGCCAGCAGTCTTTTGCGGGCCGGTTACGAGCAGTACTTC.

This rearrangement joins TRBV11-2 to TRBJ1-2; TRBD1 matches at 9 bases. After removal of 5 bases from V and 7 bases from J, the junction contained 8 bases not matched to a gene. The CDR3 has 14 residues. CDR1 and CDR2 from the germline V gene are SGHAT and FQNNGV. CDR3 bases: TGTGCCAGCAGCCTAGGACAGGGGAGGGGTGGCTACACCTTC. Translated: CASSLGQGRGGYTF.

The CDR3, as DNA: TGCGCCAGCAAGGGGAACACCGATGGGAATGAGCAGTTCTTC. Encoded protein: CASKGNTDGNEQFF. The V and J genes are TRBV5-1 and TRBJ2-1, with D possibly being TRBD1 (5 bases). This CDR3 contains 14 residues. The germline CDR1 and CDR2 sequences are SGHRS and YFSETQ. Trimming left V 6 bases short and J 7 bases short, with 17 bases between.

The chain carries TRBV19 and TRBJ1-1; 8 bases fit TRBD1. The CDR3 totals 14 residues. V was clipped by 7 bases and J by 1 base; unmatched bases: 5. From germline, CDR1 is LNHDA and CDR2 SQIVND (reference sequence). The CDR3 protein is CASKQGVPNTEAFF. DNA for the CDR3: TGTGCCAGTAAACAGGGGGTCCCGAACACTGAAGCTTTCTTT.

The chain recombines TRBV10-3 with TRBJ2-7; weak D call: TRBD2 (5 bases). Germline assignment: CDR1 ENHRY and CDR2 SYGVKD. Trimming removed 4 bases at V and 5 bases at J, with 21 bases between. The CDR3 runs 16 residues. CDR3 DNA sequence: TGTGCCATCAGTGTAACGGCGGGCCTACGTCTCCACGAGCAGTACTTC. Encoded protein: CAISVTAGLRLHEQYF.

The chain carries TRBV30 and TRBJ2-3, with TRBD2 identical over 7 bases. Germline loops: CDR1 GTSNPN, CDR2 SVGIG (reference sequence). The CDR3 spans 13 residues. J was trimmed by 5 bases and V by 0 bases; bases with no gene match: 2. CDR3 sequence: CAWSVRERDTQYF. In DNA, the CDR3 is TGTGCCTGGAGTGTGCGGGAGAGAGATACGCAGTATTTT.

As regards this clone: An end of the junction does not agree with germline; a read error may underlie this. In the same sample, other DNA sequences code for this CDR3. The CDR3 region is CASGPITSGISAEQYF. DNA for the CDR3: TGCGCCAGCGGACCCATAACTAGCGGGATTTCCGCCGAGCAGTACTTC. The gene calls are TRBV27 and TRBJ2-7; 10 bases fit TRBD2. The CDR3 covers 16 residues. Germline CDR1 is MNHEY and CDR2 is SMNVEV (reference sequence).

The chain has TRBV6-7 and TRBJ2-7; 14 nucleotides align to TRBD2. TRBV6-7 is an ORF, with its function uncertain. The trim removed 6 bases at V and 3 bases at J, leaving 4 bases unmatched. This CDR3 is built from 15 residues. The CDR3 region is CASRNGLAGGYEQYF. The CDR3 nucleotides are TGTGCCAGCAGGAACGGACTAGCGGGGGGCTACGAGCAGTACTTC.

The chain has TRBV28 and TRBJ1-5, with a possible D match to TRBD1 (5 bases). This CDR3 is 13 amino acids long. Per the germline V gene, CDR1 is MDHEN and CDR2 is SYDVKM. The V and J ends lost 6 bases and 2 bases respectively, with 8 bases between them. This CDR3 reads CASRSQGNQPQHF. CDR3 coding DNA: TGTGCCAGCAGATCACAGGGCAATCAGCCCCAGCATTTT.

The chain uses TRBV27 and TRBJ1-2; perhaps TRBD1 as D (6 bases). This CDR3 spans 15 amino acids. V dropped 5 bases and J dropped 5 bases, with 18 bases sitting between them. Germline values: CDR1 MNHEY, CDR2 SMNVEV (reference sequence). The CDR3 here is CASSPTPQGSYGYTF. The CDR3 DNA sequence: TGTGCCAGCAGTCCTACACCACAGGGAAGTTATGGCTACACCTTC.

This chain links TRBV19 with TRBJ2-1; TRBD2 matches at 9 bases. Trimming at V came to 5 bases and at J to 3 bases, leaving 5 bases not matched to a gene. The CDR3 consists of 15 residues. Germline V gene lookup returns CDR1 LNHDA and CDR2 SQIVND (reference sequence). For the CDR3, the DNA is TGTGCCAGTAGTTCCTGGACTAGCGACTACAATGAGCAGTTCTTC. Translating it yields CASSSWTSDYNEQFF.

This chain connects TRBV7-2 to TRBJ2-1, with 11 bases lining up with TRBD2. This CDR3 comprises 14 residues. V shed 8 bases and J 8 bases; nucleotides not matched to a gene: 8. Per germline, CDR1 SGHTA and CDR2 FQGNSA. CDR3 region: CASRTSGGWDEQFF. In nucleotides, the CDR3 is TGTGCCAGCCGCACTAGCGGGGGTTGGGATGAGCAGTTCTTC.

The chain combines TRBV2 with TRBJ1-4; 8 nucleotides line up with TRBD1. The CDR3 loop spans 15 amino acids. CDR1 SNHLY and CDR2 FYNNEI come from the germline V gene. V lost 3 bases and J lost 6; bases outside the gene matches: 6. In DNA form, the CDR3 reads TGTGCCAGCAGTGACAGGGGGCGCGCATATGAAAAACTGTTTTTT. Protein sequence: CASSDRGRAYEKLFF.

V and J are TRBV5-1 and TRBJ2-5; maybe TRBD2 (6 bases). V was clipped by 1 base and J by 5 bases, with 15 bases between them. The CDR3 is 15 residues long. Per the germline V gene, CDR1 is SGHRS and CDR2 is YFSETQ. CDR3 DNA: TGCGCCAGCAGCTTGAATCGAGCGGGTCAGGAGACCCAGTACTTC. Translating gives CASSLNRAGQETQYF.

V and J are TRBV19 and TRBJ1-5; D ambiguous. CDR1 LNHDA and CDR2 SQIVND come from the germline V gene (reference sequence). This CDR3 region has 14 residues. The germline V and J ends were trimmed by 9 bases and 1 base, with 13 bases remaining between them. CDR3 amino acids: CASTSRASNQPQHF. The CDR3 DNA follows: TGTGCCAGCACCTCGAGGGCAAGCAATCAGCCCCAGCATTTT.

V and J are TRBV6-5 and TRBJ2-1, with 7 bases lining up with TRBD1. J gave up 15 bases and V 6 bases, and 11 bases lay outside the gene matches. The CDR3 loop spans 12 amino acids. CDR1 is MNHEY and CDR2 is SVGAGI in the germline V gene. CDR3 sequence reads: CASSRDRVVLFF. As DNA, the CDR3 is TGTGCCAGCAGCCGCGACAGGGTAGTACTGTTCTTC.

The DNA of the CDR3 is TGTGCCGGTAGCGGGATCTACGAGCAGTACTTC. Residues: CAGSGIYEQYF. This chain uses TRBV28 with TRBJ2-7; 8 bases fit TRBD2. The V segment lost 11 bases and the J segment 3 bases; nucleotides outside the gene matches: 3. This CDR3 spans 11 amino acids. Germline V CDR1 and CDR2: MDHEN, SYDVKM.

The genes are TRBV27 and TRBJ2-2, with 14 bases that match TRBD2. The germline gives CDR1 MNHEY, CDR2 SMNVEV (reference sequence). J was trimmed by 1 base and V by 2 bases; bases with no gene match: 0. The CDR3 runs to 17 residues. The chain's CDR3 is CASSLGTSGGNTGELFF. CDR3 nucleotide sequence: TGTGCCAGCAGTTTAGGGACTAGCGGGGGGAACACCGGGGAGCTGTTTTTT.

The chain links TRBV6-5 to TRBJ1-3; a possible D gene is TRBD1 (5 bases). The germline V gene encodes CDR1 MNHEY and CDR2 SVGAGI. This CDR3 has 15 amino acids. Deletions cut 7 bases from V and 8 bases from J, with 21 bases between. The CDR3, as DNA: TGTGCCAGCACACCAGGGTTGAGAAGTCGGGACACCATATATTTT. Its protein product is CASTPGLRSRDTIYF.

The V and J genes are TRBV6-6 and TRBJ2-7; possibly TRBD1 for D (6 bases). Trimming stripped 6 bases from V and 1 base from J, with 13 bases between. This CDR3 spans 14 amino acids. Germline CDR1 and CDR2: MNHNY and SVGAGI (reference sequence). Here the CDR3 reads CASRLGQLSYEQYF. The CDR3 coding sequence is TGTGCCAGCAGACTAGGACAGCTTTCCTACGAGCAGTACTTC.

V and J are TRBV6-5 and TRBJ1-4, with D maybe TRBD1 (5 bases). The CDR3 covers 12 residues. From germline, CDR1 is MNHEY and CDR2 SVGAGI. V was shortened by 5 bases and J by 8 bases, with 9 bases between the two germline ends. CDR3 bases: TGTGCCAGCAGTCGGGGGAGCGAAAAACTGTTTTTT. Its translation: CASSRGSEKLFF.

The chain joins TRBV6-1 to TRBJ2-3; TRBD1 aligns across 7 bases. The CDR3 consists of 13 residues. Trimming removed 5 bases from V and 7 bases from J; junction bases left unmatched: 6. The germline V gene encodes CDR1 MNHNS and CDR2 SASEGT. CDR3 bases: TGTGCCAGCAGTAGACAGGGTCCAAATACGCAGTATTTT. Its protein product is CASSRQGPNTQYF.

The V call is TRBV2, the J call TRBJ2-2; the match to TRBD2 covers 8 bases. V was pared by 7 bases and J by 4 bases, with 11 bases of the junction left unmatched. Looked up from germline, CDR1 is SNHLY and CDR2 is FYNNEI. This CDR3 comprises 16 residues. In DNA form, the CDR3 reads TGTGCCAGCAAAGGTCGACGGGGGGGCCGCACCGGGGAGCTGTTTTTT. It specifies CASKGRRGGRTGELFF.

The chain is built from TRBV19 and TRBJ2-6, with a weak D call TRBD1 (6 bases). The length of the CDR3 is 17 residues. Trimming left V 9 bases short and J 2 bases short, with 20 bases between. The germline V gene has CDR1 LNHDA and CDR2 SQIVND (reference sequence). Written as DNA, the CDR3 is TGTGCCAGCGCCTCCCAAAATACAGGGACTGGGGCCAACGTCCTGACTTTC. Translated, it gives CASASQNTGTGANVLTF.

The J gene is TRBJ1-1, the V gene TRBV5-4, with 11 bases fitting TRBD1. Germline assignment: CDR1 SGHNT and CDR2 YYREEE (reference sequence). The CDR3 contains 14 residues. Unmatched junction bases numbered 5, after V lost 4 bases and J lost 6 bases. In DNA, the CDR3 is TGTGCCAGCAGCCCCCCGGGACAGGGGGCTGAAGCTTTCTTT. Encoded protein: CASSPPGQGAEAFF.

The chain combines TRBV5-6 with TRBJ1-1; D might be TRBD1 (5 bases). Germline CDR1 reads SGHDT; CDR2 reads YYEEEE. The CDR3 sequence is 18 residues long. V lost 1 base and J 6 bases, leaving 25 bases between the germline ends. The CDR3 bases are TGTGCCAGCAGCTTGCGTTGGGGGGGAGAGGGCAAGATGTCTGAAGCTTTCTTT. Its protein is CASSLRWGGEGKMSEAFF.